What follows are 2 T cell receptor beta chains derived from one specimen sequenced in a study of regulatory T cells in long-lasting Graves disease. The time point denotes: persistent/refractory GD, antithyroid drugs over 5 years with positive TRAb. PBMC RNA was the source of the TCR library. Building the TCR beta libraries relied on iRepertoire HTBI primers, and CDR3 regions underwent Arm-PCR. TCRdb analysed the multiplex PCR reads with MiXCR anew, one entry per CDR3 protein. The sample has roughly 500,000 distinct CDR3 sequences; around a fifth are singletons. The sample was peripheral blood mononuclear cells (PBMCs), taken when the disease was refractory, from a patient treated with antithyroid drugs. These receptor sequences come from a female donor with Graves disease.

The chain joins TRBV6-1 to TRBJ1-2; 12 nucleotides line up with TRBD1. Germline V gene data show CDR1 as MNHNS and CDR2 as SASEGT. The CDR3 extends over 17 amino acids. Trimming removed 7 bases from V and 8 bases from J; junction bases left unmatched: 17. This chain's CDR3 is CASTHAGDRGLLIGYTF. CDR3 DNA sequence: TGTGCCAGCACCCACGCCGGGGACAGGGGGCTCTTAATCGGCTACACCTTC.

V usage is TRBV20-1 and J usage is TRBJ1-3; D remains ambiguous. This CDR3 region has 14 residues. Trimming took 3 bases from V and 4 from J, leaving 13 bases between them. The V gene's germline CDR1 is DFQATT and CDR2 SNEGSKA (reference sequence). The CDR3: CSASPRIWGNTIYF. The CDR3 nucleotides are TGCAGTGCTAGCCCCAGGATCTGGGGAAACACCATATATTTT.